Reported below is one TCR beta chain. The naive CD8 libraries originated from between about 17,000 and 1,000,000 sorted cells and drew on 10%, 30% or 50% RNA. The data were taken from a study of molecular identifiers for immune sequencing clone quantification. TCRdb called the PCR reads again in MiXCR, with one record for every CDR3 protein. This sample has 65,000 or so distinct CDR3 sequences, with 15% to 20% found just once. The TCR originated in a human donor in good health. Some libraries in this study had Jurkat cell RNA spiked in. Input material: naive CD8+ T cells from blood, with Jurkat cell RNA spiked in. Noted subset: FACS-sorted CD8+CD4-CCR7+CD45RA+ naive T cells.

In DNA, the CDR3 is TGTGCCAGTCGGCTGACAGGGGGCTGGAATAGCAATCAGCCCCAGCATTTT. Encoded protein: CASRLTGGWNSNQPQHF. The chain joins TRBV27 to TRBJ1-5, with TRBD1 matching over 10 bases. CDR3 size: 17 residues. Per the germline V gene, CDR1 is MNHEY and CDR2 is SMNVEV (reference sequence). The junction had 11 bases not matched to a gene; V was cut back by 9 bases and J by 0 bases.